These T cell receptor beta chains were read from a single sample in a study of T-cell reconstitution after alpha-beta-depleted transplantation in children. TCRdb fed the PCR reads into MiXCR, producing one record per CDR3 protein. Of about 230,000 distinct CDR3 sequences listed, 9.7% are singletons. Sequencing used PBMCs from the stem cell graft donor, obtained from the stem cell graft. All receptors derive from a human donor who donated a stem cell graft to a child with SCID. CDR3s include the opening cysteine and the closing phenylalanine or tryptophan. The order of the fields is J gene, V gene, D gene, clone size, CDR3 protein, CDR3 DNA. The D gene is left open where the match is weak. Size is stated as once, few, many, or a class for an expanded clone.

>TRBJ1-1|TRBV29-1|.|many
CSVARDRNTEAFF
TGCAGCGTTGCCCGAGACAGGAACACTGAAGCTTTCTTT
>TRBJ2-1|TRBV12-3/TRBV12-4|.|many
CASSFLIGTAYNEQFF
TGTGCCAGCAGTTTTCTAATCGGGACTGCCTACAATGAGCAGTTCTTC
>TRBJ1-1|TRBV12-3/TRBV12-4|.|many
CASSLRPNTEAFF
TGTGCCAGCAGTTTACGTCCGAACACTGAAGCTTTCTTT
>TRBJ2-3|TRBV2|TRBD2|many
CASSEGLAGTDTQYF
TGTGCCAGCAGTGAAGGACTAGCGGGCACAGATACGCAGTATTTT
>TRBJ2-7|TRBV5-1|.|few
CASSPGSLITYEQYF
TGCGCCAGCAGCCCCGGGTCTCTTATTACCTACGAGCAGTACTTC
>TRBJ2-6|TRBV3-1|.|many
CASSQVASGANVLTF
TGTGCCAGCAGCCAAGTAGCCTCTGGGGCCAACGTCCTGACTTTC
>TRBJ1-5|TRBV10-3|.|many
CAISEGLNQPQHF
TGTGCCATCAGTGAGGGCCTCAATCAGCCCCAGCATTTT
>TRBJ2-2|TRBV5-5|.|many
CASSQQSLNTGELFF
TGTGCCAGCAGCCAACAGTCCTTGAACACCGGGGAGCTGTTTTTT
>TRBJ2-2|TRBV5-1|.|many
CASSRISGSAGELFF
TGCGCCAGCAGCCGTATTAGCGGATCTGCGGGGGAGCTGTTTTTT
>TRBJ2-7|TRBV5-1|TRBD1|many
CASSSPGGPYEQYF
TGCGCCAGCAGTTCCCCAGGGGGCCCCTACGAGCAGTACTTC